The next 15 T cell receptor beta chains were all read from a single sample in a study of early T cells in non-severe SARS-CoV-2 infection. TCRdb reanalysed the 5' RACE reads using MiXCR and keeps one entry per CDR3 protein. The sample records approximately 46,000 distinct CDR3 sequences, roughly 6% being singletons. Input material: whole blood. The receptors derive from an adult who was a healthcare worker with PCR-confirmed SARS-CoV-2 infection or an uninfected control (not recorded which).

This chain joins TRBV12-3 or TRBV12-4 and TRBJ2-3; no reliable D call. The length of the CDR3 is 15 residues. Trimming cost V 4 bases and J 1 base, with 12 bases left between them. CDR3 sequence (DNA): TGTGCCAGCAGTTACCGCGGCGCGGGCACAGATACGCAGTATTTT. Protein sequence: CASSYRGAGTDTQYF.

This clonotype was counted many times. V gene TRBV13 combines with J gene TRBJ1-2, with 7 nucleotides matching TRBD1. Germline V CDR1 and CDR2: PRHDT, FYEKMQ (reference sequence). The ends lost 5 bases at V and 0 bases at J; junction bases unmatched: 3. The CDR3 is 14 amino acids. CDR3 sequence reads: CASSVGTANYGYTF. The CDR3 DNA reads TGTGCCAGCAGCGTTGGGACAGCTAACTATGGCTACACCTTC.

This clonotype was counted only a few times. The genes are TRBV6-4 and TRBJ2-5; D ambiguous. Germline V gene sequence: CDR1 MRHNA, CDR2 SNTAGT. This CDR3 has 16 residues. Trimming stripped 6 bases from V and 3 bases from J, with 20 bases between. The CDR3 reads CASRSRRVSPEETQYF. In DNA, the CDR3 is TGTGCCAGCAGGTCCAGAAGGGTTTCTCCCGAAGAGACCCAGTACTTC.

The chain employs TRBV20-1 and TRBJ2-3; 7 nucleotides line up with TRBD2. CDR1 is DFQATT and CDR2 is SNEGSKA in the germline V gene (reference sequence). V lost 2 bases to trimming and J lost 0 bases; unmatched junction nucleotides: 5. CDR3 size: 15 residues. CDR3 residues: CSARKSGDSTDTQYF. The CDR3 DNA is TGCAGTGCTAGAAAAAGCGGGGATAGCACAGATACGCAGTATTTT.

The chain uses TRBV7-2 and TRBJ2-2, with TRBD2 matching 8 bases. CDR3 length equals 16 residues. CDR1 is SGHTA and CDR2 is FQGNSA in the germline V gene. The ends lost 3 bases at V and 7 bases at J; junction bases unmatched: 10. CDR3 DNA: TGTGCCAGCAGCTTGGCCGGGACTAGAAGGAGCGGGGAGCTGTTTTTT. Its protein product is CASSLAGTRRSGELFF.

This clonotype showed up many times. This chain links TRBV9 with TRBJ1-4; no clear D gene. CDR3 length: 15 amino acids. The V gene's germline CDR1 is SGDLS and CDR2 YYNGEE. V was trimmed by 0 bases and J by 0 bases, leaving 6 bases between them. The CDR3 DNA reads as TGTGCCAGCAGCGTAGGAAGTGCAACTAATGAAAAACTGTTTTTT. Its translation is CASSVGSATNEKLFF.

There are many counts of this clonotype. This chain connects TRBV20-1 to TRBJ2-3; the D gene is possibly TRBD2 (5 bases). Germline V gives CDR1 DFQATT, CDR2 SNEGSKA (reference sequence). V lost 2 bases and J 0 bases, leaving 9 bases between the germline ends. The CDR3 runs to 14 residues. The CDR3 DNA reads TGCAGTGCTAGAACTGGACTTAGCACAGATACGCAGTATTTT. Protein product: CSARTGLSTDTQYF.

This clonotype was observed many times. The chain combines TRBV10-3 with TRBJ2-5; D possibly corresponds to TRBD2 (6 bases). The germline V gene has CDR1 ENHRY and CDR2 SYGVKD. Trimming cost V 1 base and J 1 base, with 7 bases left between them. The CDR3 is 14 amino acids. The CDR3, as DNA: TGTGCCATCAGTGAGTTGGGGGGCCAAGAGACCCAGTACTTC. Amino acids: CAISELGGQETQYF.

This clonotype was seen a handful of times. CDR3 in amino acids: CASSQGLGGETQYF. In nucleotides, the CDR3 is TGCGCCAGCAGCCAAGGGTTGGGCGGGGAGACCCAGTACTTC. V gene TRBV4-3 combines with J gene TRBJ2-5; D is perhaps TRBD2 (5 bases). This CDR3 is built from 14 residues. Germline V gene data show CDR1 as LGHNA and CDR2 as YSLEER. V gave up 1 base and J gave up 5 bases, with 11 bases separating them.

This clonotype was observed at least ten times. This chain connects TRBV9 to TRBJ2-2; unclear D gene. V gave up 3 bases and J gave up 6 bases, with 6 bases separating them. The CDR3 is 12 residues long. CDR1 is SGDLS and CDR2 is YYNGEE in the germline V gene. Written as DNA, the CDR3 is TGTGCCAGCAGCGCCGGCCCCGGGGAGCTGTTTTTT. It specifies CASSAGPGELFF.

Many counts were recorded for this clonotype. The chain uses TRBV5-5 and TRBJ1-2; 7 bases are shared with TRBD1. With 4 bases clipped from V and 4 bases from J, the junction kept 13 bases outside the gene matches. CDR3 size: 16 residues. The germline CDR1 and CDR2 sequences are SGHKS and YYEKEE (reference sequence). CDR3 DNA: TGTGCCAGCAGCCTGGGGACAGACGTCTCCGTCTATGGCTACACCTTC. It encodes CASSLGTDVSVYGYTF.

Judged by abundance, this clonotype is medium-sized. This rearrangement joins TRBV5-5 to TRBJ1-6; 8 bases fit TRBD1. The CDR3 loop spans 14 amino acids. Trimming removed 3 bases from V and 9 bases from J; junction bases left unmatched: 5. The V gene's germline CDR1 is SGHKS and CDR2 YYEKEE (reference sequence). DNA for the CDR3: TGTGCCAGCAGCTCAGGACAGGGTCCTTCACCCCTCCACTTT. It codes for CASSSGQGPSPLHF.

This clonotype occurred many times. CDR3 nucleotide sequence: TGTGCCAGCAGCCCTCATGCGGCCCAGAGCTATGGCTACACCTTC. It codes for CASSPHAAQSYGYTF. The chain is built from TRBV21-1 and TRBJ1-2. TRBV21-1 is assigned pseudogene status. The CDR3 totals 15 residues.

The chain uses TRBV4-1 and TRBJ2-1; the match to TRBD2 covers 10 bases. The J segment lost 1 base and the V segment lost 4 bases, leaving 10 bases of the junction unmatched. This CDR3 is built from 18 residues. Germline CDR1 and CDR2: MGHRA and YSYEKL. The CDR3: CASSLDLSGGSSYNEQFF. The CDR3 DNA is TGCGCCAGCAGCCTAGACCTTAGCGGGGGGTCGTCCTACAATGAGCAGTTCTTC.

This clonotype has ten or more counts. The chain combines TRBV11-2 with TRBJ2-1, with D perhaps matching TRBD2 (6 bases). The CDR3 loop spans 15 amino acids. CDR1 is SGHAT and CDR2 is FQNNGV in the germline V gene. The V end was cut by 3 bases, the J end by 2 bases, with 11 bases between. The chain's CDR3 is CASSLGEAAYNEQFF. The CDR3 nucleotides are TGTGCCAGCAGCTTGGGGGAGGCTGCCTACAATGAGCAGTTCTTC.